Listed below are T cell receptor beta chains from one sample, sequenced in a study of CD8 T cells in ankylosing spondylitis. TCRdb reanalysed the 5' RACE reads using MiXCR and keeps one entry per CDR3 protein. This sample has approximately 150,000 distinct CDR3 sequences, with about a third found just once. Material for sequencing was synovial fluid, either unsorted or a sorted T cell fraction (not recorded which). These TCRs come from a male donor with ankylosing spondylitis. Both conserved end residues are part of each CDR3. A D gene is named only where the DNA matches it firmly. The size of a clone is reported for some rows only, either as once, few or many, or as a class for expanded clones.

TRBJ1-6 . few TRBV10-3 TGTGCCATCAGTGAGTCTGGCCGAAATTCACCCCTCCACTTT CAISESGRNSPLHF
TRBJ2-7 TRBD2 . TRBV6-2/TRBV6-3 TGTGCCAGCAGTCCCTCCCGAGGACTAGCGGAGCAGTACTTC CASSPSRGLAEQYF
TRBJ2-1 . . TRBV6-1 TGTGCCAGCAGTGAAGAGGGGCGCCGGTCTGAGCAGTTCTTC CASSEEGRRSEQFF
TRBJ1-4 . few TRBV12-3/TRBV12-4 TGTGCCAGCAGTTTGGGGGGAAGTAGTGAAAAACTGTTTTTT CASSLGGSSEKLFF
TRBJ2-1 TRBD1 few TRBV29-1 TGCAGCGTCGTCCGGGACAGGGGGGGCACTGAGCAGTTCTTC CSVVRDRGGTEQFF
TRBJ2-1 TRBD2 . TRBV4-3 TGCGCCAGCAGCCAGGAGGGACTAGCGGACAATGAGCAGTTCTTC CASSQEGLADNEQFF
TRBJ2-3 . . TRBV11-2 TGTGCCAGCAGCTTAGGTATTCGGGTCTCAGCGGCAGATACGCAGTATTTT CASSLGIRVSAADTQYF
TRBJ1-2 . few TRBV6-5 TGTGCCAGCAGTTACTCGACTCGGCAAGGAAGATATGGCTACACCTTC CASSYSTRQGRYGYTF
TRBJ1-2 . once TRBV20-1 TGCAGTGCTAGTGGGCAGTCCTATGGCTACACCTTC CSASGQSYGYTF
TRBJ2-1 . . TRBV9 TGTGCCAGCAGCGAGCTGACTCGCCCGGGGGAGCAGTTCTTC CASSELTRPGEQFF
TRBJ2-1 . few TRBV20-1 TGCAGTGCTAGTGTAGCGTACTCCTACAATGAGCAGTTCTTC CSASVAYSYNEQFF
TRBJ2-1 TRBD2 few TRBV29-1 TGCAGCTCGGGGAGGACTAGCGTCGATGAGCAGTTCTTC CSSGRTSVDEQFF
TRBJ2-7 TRBD2 . TRBV4-1 TGCGCCAGCAGCCAAGCTACCGGGACTAGCGGCTCCTACGAGCAGTACTTC CASSQATGTSGSYEQYF
TRBJ1-1 . few TRBV12-3/TRBV12-4 TGTGCCAGCAGTTTCATGGGGTACACTGAAGCTTTCTTT CASSFMGYTEAFF
TRBJ2-5 . . TRBV7-2 TGTGCCAGCAGCTTAGCTGCCAGGGAAGAGACCCAGTACTTC CASSLAAREETQYF
TRBJ1-1 . . TRBV7-8 TGTGCCAGCAGCGCAGGGGACGGCCGGAACACTGAAGCTTTCTTT CASSAGDGRNTEAFF
TRBJ1-2 . many TRBV7-9 TGTGCCAGCAGCCCTGGGGCAGCCAACTATGGCTACACCTTC CASSPGAANYGYTF
TRBJ2-1 TRBD2 . TRBV19 TGTGCCAGTAGTACCCCTAGCGGGAGGGGTACCGTCCGGGGTCAGGGTAGGAATGAGCAGTTCTTC CASSTPSGRGTVRGQGRNEQFF
TRBJ2-1 TRBD2 few TRBV4-2 TGTGCCAGCAGCCAAGAGCCTTTCAGAGCGGGAGATGAGCAGTTCTTC CASSQEPFRAGDEQFF
TRBJ2-1 . medium-sized TRBV20-1 TGCAGTGCCCTCGTTGAGAACGTGCCGTTCTTC CSALVENVPFF
TRBJ2-2 TRBD2 few TRBV7-2 TGTGCCAGCAGCTTACTAGCGGGAGTATCCGGGGAGCTGTTTTTT CASSLLAGVSGELFF
TRBJ2-7 . many TRBV7-2 TGTGCCAGCAGCCGTGACAGGGGAGGGTACGAGCAGTACTTC CASSRDRGGYEQYF
TRBJ2-3 TRBD2 . TRBV2 TGTGCCAGCACCGGGTTCTTAGCGGGAGCGGGGGTCACAGATACGCAGTATTTT CASTGFLAGAGVTDTQYF
TRBJ2-3 TRBD2 medium-sized TRBV7-2 TGTGCCAGCAGCCCCCGAGGACTAGCGGGGGGGGCAGATACGCAGTATTTT CASSPRGLAGGADTQYF
TRBJ1-2 . . TRBV6-5 TGTGCCAGCAGTTACAGACCCTCGGCCCACTATGGCTACACCTTC CASSYRPSAHYGYTF
TRBJ1-1 . many TRBV27 TGTGCCAGACAAAGGAACACTGAAGCTTTCTTT CARQRNTEAFF
TRBJ2-1 TRBD2 many TRBV28 TGTGCCAGCCACAGCGGGGGTTACAATGAGCAGTTCTTC CASHSGGYNEQFF
TRBJ2-7 . . TRBV20-1 TGCAGTGCAACCCCCTTAACCTACGAGCAGTACTTC CSATPLTYEQYF
TRBJ1-6 TRBD1 . TRBV27 TGTGCCAGCAGTACGTACAGGGGGCTATATAATTCACCCCTCCACTTT CASSTYRGLYNSPLHF
TRBJ2-5 . . TRBV20-1 TGCAGTGCTAGGGGGGCCGGGACACAATCGGCAGAGACCCAGTACTTC CSARGAGTQSAETQYF
TRBJ2-3 . many TRBV18 TGTGCCAGCTTCGCGCCTCCGGGGGCAGATACGCAGTATTTT CASFAPPGADTQYF
TRBJ2-7 . few TRBV7-2 TGTGCCAGCAGCTTAAGTGCGGGGAGCTCCTACGAGCAGTACTTC CASSLSAGSSYEQYF
TRBJ2-1 . . TRBV24-1 TGTGCCACCAGTGATTTGCCACTGGGGCCCCCCCCCTACAATGAGCAGTTCTTC CATSDLPLGPPPYNEQFF
TRBJ1-1 TRBD1 . TRBV2 TGTGCCAGCAACCTCGGACAGGTTAACACTGAAGCTTTCTTT CASNLGQVNTEAFF
TRBJ2-7 TRBD1 once TRBV15 TGTGCCACCAGCAGATCCCAGGGGGCGACGTACGAGCAGTACTTC CATSRSQGATYEQYF
TRBJ1-1 . . TRBV5-1 TGCGCCAGCAGCTTGGGAGACCTTAAGGCTGAAGCTTTCTTT CASSLGDLKAEAFF
TRBJ1-4 . few TRBV20-1 TGCAGTGCTAGCGGATCGGGGGAAAAACTGTTTTTT CSASGSGEKLFF
TRBJ1-5 . few TRBV30 TGTGCCTGGAGTACGGGTCTCGCGAGCAATCAGCCCCAGCATTTT CAWSTGLASNQPQHF
TRBJ2-5 . . TRBV29-1 TGCAGCGTTGACGTACAGGGCTTCGGTGAGACCCAGTACTTC CSVDVQGFGETQYF
TRBJ2-3 TRBD1 few TRBV6-1 TGTGCCAGCAGTGAAGGACAGGGAAGAGATACGCAGTATTTT CASSEGQGRDTQYF
TRBJ2-6 . few TRBV7-9 TGTGCCACCCTAACCGGACAGACCCCTTCTGGGGCCAACGTCCTGACTTTC CATLTGQTPSGANVLTF
TRBJ2-5 . . TRBV20-1 TGCAGTGCCCCCGAGTACCAAGAGACCCAGTACTTC CSAPEYQETQYF
TRBJ1-4 TRBD1 . TRBV29-1 TGCAGCGTTGAGCGCTTCGGACAGGGTAATGAAAAACTGTTTTTT CSVERFGQGNEKLFF
TRBJ2-1 TRBD2 few TRBV20-1 TGCAGTGCCTTTATAGCGGGAGATTTCGATGAGCAGTTCTTC CSAFIAGDFDEQFF
TRBJ2-3 TRBD2 . TRBV7-2 TGTGCCAGCAGCTTAGGGCCCGTTAGCGGGAGAGGGGGGAGCACAGATACGCAGTATTTT CASSLGPVSGRGGSTDTQYF
TRBJ2-3 TRBD2 few TRBV11-2 TGTGCCAGCAGCCCACGGGTAGCGGGAGTGCCAGATACGCAGTATTTT CASSPRVAGVPDTQYF
TRBJ2-1 TRBD2 . TRBV5-1 TGCGCCAGCAGCTTGGAAGGGGCTAGCGGGTACAATGAGCAGTTCTTC CASSLEGASGYNEQFF
TRBJ1-5 . . TRBV28 TGTGCCAGCAGTAGGGGGGGCGGAAGGAGCAATCAGCCCCAGCATTTT CASSRGGGRSNQPQHF
TRBJ2-3 . . TRBV29-1 TGCAGCGTTGAAAGGGGGGCTCGAGATACGCAGTATTTT CSVERGARDTQYF
TRBJ2-1 . many TRBV6-2/TRBV6-3 TGTGCCAGCAGTTCCGGACAGAGTTACAATGAGCAGTTCTTC CASSSGQSYNEQFF
TRBJ2-1 . few TRBV28 TGTGCCAGCCTGTTCGCCGGGTACTCCTACAATGAGCAGTTCTTC CASLFAGYSYNEQFF
TRBJ2-1 . many TRBV2 TGTGCCAGCAGTTTCCTTGGCCCCGGCTCCTACAATGAGCAGTTCTTC CASSFLGPGSYNEQFF
TRBJ2-7 TRBD2 many TRBV20-1 TGCAGTGCGATTAGAGGCGGGGAGGGCGAGCAGTACTTC CSAIRGGEGEQYF
TRBJ1-2 . few TRBV12-3/TRBV12-4 TGTGCCAGCAGCTTCCAGGTCCTGGGTGGCTACACCTTC CASSFQVLGGYTF
TRBJ2-2 . few TRBV6-1 TGTGCCAGCAGCCGACACCCAAACACCGGGGAGCTGTTTTTT CASSRHPNTGELFF